This T cell receptor beta chain was captured in a study of OX40 agonist ivuxolimab in advanced cancers. Looking at the study overall: Each dose-escalation patient presented with hepatocellular carcinoma, melanoma, renal cell or head and neck cancer. Patients were roughly 81% male with ages roughly 20 to 90, mean 60.

Study-level findings and limits: Low normalized clonal expansion also occurred in some nonresponding patients.

Note on this clone: As yet, its antigen is unknown.

TCRdb's table, derived via immunoSEQ multiplex PCR, lists solely in-frame clones and lacks some. The table lists 50,000 to 60,000 clones, 90% to 95% of them singletons, with 3.8% in the top ten. This CDR3 contains 15 residues. V was clipped by 1 base and J by 0 bases, with 7 bases between them. CDR1 and CDR2 from the germline V gene are LNHDA and SQIVND (reference sequence). Patients with a history of autoimmune disease or on systemic immunosuppression were excluded. The chain employs TRBV19 and TRBJ1-3; D is unresolved. The clonotype originates from an adult with an advanced solid tumor such as melanoma, head and neck, liver or kidney cancer. The source material was CD4+ or CD8+ T cells sorted from blood, sampled in a trial of the OX40 agonist ivuxolimab. The CDR3 DNA sequence: TGTGCCAGTAGTATAGTGGAGAGCTCTGGAAACACCATATATTTT. It translates to CASSIVESSGNTIYF.